One sample yielded the 24 T cell receptor beta chains listed below, sequenced in a study of blood T cell repertoires in COVID-19. Clones were read by immunoSEQ multiplex PCR, and TCRdb kept only the in-frame ones, dropping some. The sample includes 200,000 to 250,000 clones, around 90% of them seen just once. The sequenced material came from PBMCs or T cells enriched from blood (not recorded which). The source is a woman aged 25 to 45 who had been exposed to COVID-19.

For this clone: At one of its ends the junction is not consistent with the germline gene, which may arise from a read error. The chain recombines TRBV27 with TRBJ2-1, with D maybe TRBD2 (6 bases). CDR3 length: 15 residues. Germline V CDR1 and CDR2: MNHEY, SMNVEV (reference sequence). CDR3 coding DNA: TGTGCCAGCAGTCCAACCCAGACTAGGTACAGTGAGCAGTTCTTC. It is translated as CASSPTQTRYSEQFF.

The V and J genes are TRBV5-1 and TRBJ2-7, with D tentatively TRBD1 (5 bases). Deletions cut 3 bases from V and 6 bases from J, with 19 bases between. Germline lookup yields CDR1 SGHRS and CDR2 YFSETQ. The CDR3 consists of 15 residues. The CDR3 nucleotides are TGCGCCAGCAGCTCTTCGTCACAGGTCACCGGCGAGCAGTACTTC. Its protein product is CASSSSSQVTGEQYF.

The chain recombines TRBV3-1 (or the pseudogene TRBV3-2) with TRBJ1-2; the D is unclear. The CDR3 has 16 amino acids. Trimming pared 4 bases from V and 2 bases from J, leaving 17 bases between. CDR1 and CDR2 from the germline V gene are LGHDT and YNNKEL (reference sequence). Here the CDR3 DNA reads TGTGCCAGCAGCCGCAGTTTGCGGGGAGTCAACTATGGCTACACCTTC. Translated, it gives CASSRSLRGVNYGYTF.

V usage is TRBV3-1 (or the pseudogene TRBV3-2) and J usage is TRBJ2-7; D remains unclear. V lost 2 bases to trimming and J lost 5 bases, with 10 bases between them. Germline CDR1 is LGHDT and CDR2 is YNNKEL (reference sequence). The CDR3 has 13 amino acids. CDR3 nucleotide sequence: TGTGCCAGCAGCCAATGGCTACTAAACGAGCAGTACTTC. This codes for CASSQWLLNEQYF.

This clone was picked up one time. This rearrangement joins TRBV15 to TRBJ2-1, with TRBD2 identical over 10 bases. CDR3 length: 19 amino acids. CDR1 and CDR2 (germline): LNHNV, YYDKDF (reference sequence). V lost 1 base and J lost 0; bases outside the gene matches: 9. The CDR3 region has the DNA TGTGCCACCAGCAGAGTGGGTCCTAGCGGGGGCCGCTCCTACAATGAGCAGTTCTTC. The encoded protein is CATSRVGPSGGRSYNEQFF.

The chain uses TRBV24-1 and TRBJ1-3; 9 nucleotides align to TRBD1. CDR3 length: 16 amino acids. From germline, CDR1 is KGHDR and CDR2 SFDVKD. V dropped 2 bases and J dropped 3; count of bases not matched to a gene: 4. CDR3 sequence: CATSDSDRGYGNTIYF. CDR3 coding DNA: TGTGCCACCAGTGATTCCGACAGGGGGTATGGAAACACCATATATTTT.

The V call is TRBV11-2, the J call TRBJ1-6; D unresolved. Trimming left V 1 base short and J 7 bases short, with 14 bases between. The germline V gene encodes CDR1 SGHAT and CDR2 FQNNGV. CDR3 size: 16 residues. The CDR3 protein is CASSLGVADWNSPLHF. For the CDR3, the DNA is TGTGCCAGCAGCTTAGGGGTGGCAGACTGGAATTCACCCCTCCACTTT.

The CDR3 DNA is TGTGCCAGCAGCGTAACTAGCGGGACCCCTGGTGAGCAGTTCTTC. It is translated as CASSVTSGTPGEQFF. J is TRBJ2-1 and V is TRBV9; 10 bases line up with TRBD2. V lost 1 base to trimming and J lost 9 bases; unmatched junction nucleotides: 7. This CDR3 comprises 15 residues. Germline assignment: CDR1 SGDLS and CDR2 YYNGEE. The variable domain in full, with the rest retrieved from reference TRBV9 and TRBJ2-1, is DSGVTQTPKHLITATGQRVTLRCSPRSGDLSVYWYQQSLDQGLQFLIQYYNGEERAKGNILERFSAQQFPDLHSELNLSSLELGDSALYFCASSVTSGTPGEQFFGPGTRLTVL.

The chain is built from TRBV24-1 and TRBJ2-1; 7 positions match TRBD2. The V gene's germline CDR1 is KGHDR and CDR2 SFDVKD. The J segment lost 8 bases and the V segment lost 4 bases, leaving 25 bases of the junction unmatched. The CDR3 sequence is 20 residues long. The CDR3 loop is CATSDSFLAVGTSRVDEQFF. CDR3 in DNA: TGTGCCACCAGTGACTCGTTTCTAGCGGTTGGGACCTCGAGGGTCGATGAGCAGTTCTTC.

V is TRBV5-3 and J is TRBJ2-6; perhaps TRBD1 as D (5 bases). TRBV5-3 qualifies as an ORF whose function is uncertain. CDR3 length equals 17 residues. Deletions cut 2 bases from V and 0 bases from J, with 12 bases between. CDR3 region: CARSFFTGTSGANVLTF. The DNA of the CDR3 is TGTGCCAGAAGCTTCTTTACAGGAACCTCTGGGGCCAACGTCCTGACTTTC.

The J gene is TRBJ1-5, the V gene TRBV7-9; no reliable D call. The CDR3 runs to 13 residues. Germline loops: CDR1 SEHNR, CDR2 FQNEAQ (reference sequence). V was clipped by 3 bases and J by 5 bases, with 8 bases between them. The CDR3 region is CASSLWADQPQHF. Here the CDR3 DNA reads TGTGCCAGCAGCTTGTGGGCCGATCAGCCCCAGCATTTT.

This chain uses TRBV5-5 with TRBJ2-2, with D perhaps TRBD2 (5 bases). V lost 0 bases and J 2 bases, leaving 11 bases between the germline ends. The CDR3 loop spans 16 amino acids. Germline loops: CDR1 SGHKS, CDR2 YYEKEE (reference sequence). In DNA form, the CDR3 reads TGTGCCAGCAGCTTGGCCTCGGGAATTAACACCGGGGAGCTGTTTTTT. As protein: CASSLASGINTGELFF.

This sequence joins TRBV23-1 and TRBJ1-1; no definite D call. TRBV23-1 carries the ORF label, with uncertain function. This CDR3 has 13 residues. V was pared by 3 bases and J by 3 bases, with 8 bases between. The CDR3 sequence is CASSQTTHTEAFF. In DNA form, the CDR3 reads TGCGCCAGCAGTCAGACAACGCACACTGAAGCTTTCTTT.

As DNA, the CDR3 is TGTGCCAGCAGCCAAGGGGACTTTGAAGCTTTCTTT. Translated: CASSQGDFEAFF. The V and J genes are TRBV3-1 (or the pseudogene TRBV3-2) and TRBJ1-1; possible D gene TRBD1, 5 bases. CDR3 size: 12 residues. Looked up from germline, CDR1 is LGHDT and CDR2 is YNNKEL (reference sequence). V lost 1 base and J lost 7, with 7 bases in between.

J is TRBJ1-1 and V is TRBV6-6; the match to TRBD1 covers 9 bases. V shed 5 bases, J shed 4 bases, and the junction held 20 bases outside the gene matches. Looked up from germline, CDR1 is MNHNY and CDR2 is SVGAGI (reference sequence). The CDR3 sequence is 19 residues long. CDR3 bases: TGTGCCAGCAGTCGTTTCTCCACCGGGACAGGGAGATTCGGCACTGAAGCTTTCTTT. Encoded protein: CASSRFSTGTGRFGTEAFF.

The rearrangement links TRBV28 to TRBJ1-2; 8 bases fit TRBD1. The ends lost 7 bases at V and 4 bases at J; junction bases unmatched: 2. CDR1 is MDHEN, CDR2 SYDVKM, per germline. The length of the CDR3 is 12 residues. In DNA form, the CDR3 reads TGTGCCAGCAATCAGGGGGCCTATGGCTACACCTTC. Translating it yields CASNQGAYGYTF.

V usage is TRBV3-1 (or the pseudogene TRBV3-2) and J usage is TRBJ2-1; TRBD2 is a possible D gene (5 bases). Germline CDR1 is LGHDT and CDR2 is YNNKEL (reference sequence). The CDR3 is 16 amino acids. Trimming took 0 bases from V and 4 from J, leaving 13 bases between them. In DNA form, the CDR3 reads TGTGCCAGCAGCCAAGATTTCCGGGGATTGTACAATGAGCAGTTCTTC. It yields the protein CASSQDFRGLYNEQFF.

This chain links TRBV7-6 with TRBJ2-2; TRBD2 aligns across 9 bases. The CDR3 spans 16 residues. Losses at the gene ends were 2 bases for V and 5 bases for J; bases not matched to a gene: 6. CDR1 SGHVS and CDR2 FNYEAQ come from the germline V gene. The CDR3 is CASSLMGGRGTGELFF. CDR3 nucleotide sequence: TGTGCCAGCAGCTTAATGGGCGGGAGGGGAACCGGGGAGCTGTTTTTT.

The rearrangement uses TRBV6-5 and TRBJ1-1; TRBD1 matches 8 bases. V shed 3 bases, J shed 4 bases, and the junction held 7 bases outside the gene matches. CDR3 length equals 15 residues. Germline CDR1 MNHEY, CDR2 SVGAGI. The CDR3 protein is CASSYYPGQATEAFF. The CDR3 coding sequence is TGTGCCAGCAGTTATTACCCGGGACAGGCCACTGAAGCTTTCTTT.

The rearrangement uses TRBV5-4 and TRBJ2-1; 12 nucleotides align to TRBD2. This CDR3 comprises 16 residues. Germline CDR1 and CDR2: SGHNT and YYREEE (reference sequence). The J segment lost 10 bases and the V segment lost 7 bases, leaving 15 bases of the junction unmatched. This CDR3 reads CASGPALAGGLREQFF. In nucleotides, the CDR3 is TGTGCCAGCGGTCCCGCTCTAGCGGGAGGGCTTCGAGAGCAGTTCTTC. The full variable domain, completed using reference TRBV5-4 and TRBJ2-1, is ETGVTQSPTHLIKTRGQQVTLRCSSQSGHNTVSWYQQALGQGPQFIFQYYREEENGRGNFPPRFSGLQFPNYSSELNVNALELDDSALYLCASGPALAGGLREQFFGPGTRLTVL.

This clone has a single count. This chain joins TRBV27 and TRBJ2-7; tentative D call: TRBD1 (5 bases). The CDR3 covers 15 residues. V was shortened by 3 bases and J by 5 bases, with 17 bases between the two germline ends. Germline V gives CDR1 MNHEY, CDR2 SMNVEV (reference sequence). CDR3 in DNA: TGTGCCAGCAGTTTGTCCTGGGGCTATGGTGACGAGCAGTACTTC. It yields the protein CASSLSWGYGDEQYF.

Written as DNA, the CDR3 is TGTGCCAGCAGCCGGATGACAGGGGGCAACAATCAGCCCCAGCATTTT. Its translation is CASSRMTGGNNQPQHF. The rearrangement links TRBV7-8 to TRBJ1-5; 10 nucleotides line up with TRBD1. CDR1 SGHVS and CDR2 FQNEAQ come from the germline V gene. V trimming: 5 bases; J trimming: 3 bases; junction bases outside the gene matches: 7. This CDR3 comprises 16 residues.

V gene TRBV14 combines with J gene TRBJ1-6; weak D call: TRBD1 (5 bases). V was shortened by 6 bases and J by 7 bases, with 13 bases between the two germline ends. The CDR3 runs to 14 residues. Germline V gives CDR1 SGHDN, CDR2 FVKESK. CDR3 nucleotides: TGTGCCAGCAGTGCGGGGGGGAGGAATTCACCCCTCCACTTT. Translating it yields CASSAGGRNSPLHF.

The genes are TRBV19 and TRBJ2-7; 8 bases align to TRBD2. The V and J ends lost 0 bases and 5 bases, in that order; junction bases with no gene match: 3. The germline V gene has CDR1 LNHDA and CDR2 SQIVND (reference sequence). This CDR3 comprises 14 residues. The CDR3 loop is CASSIETGGDEQYF. DNA of the CDR3: TGTGCCAGTAGTATAGAAACGGGAGGGGACGAGCAGTACTTC.